These 25 T cell receptor beta chains were sequenced from one sample in a study of human T cells and chemical hapten exposure. Described time point: healthy volunteer bleed at 2 weeks. Extraction yielded total RNA from whole blood (unfractionated). One entry per CDR3 protein results from TCRdb running MiXCR on the RACE reads. The repertoire includes approximately 90,000 distinct CDR3 sequences, about 10% of them detected once, and about 3% sits in the top ten. What was sequenced was whole blood. The source of these receptors is a female donor in good health. Some clones in this sample may be carry-over from other donors' samples.

This chain connects TRBV7-9 to TRBJ2-7; no firm D call. The CDR3 is made up of 12 amino acids. The V gene lost 2 bases and the J gene lost 3 bases, with 5 bases spanning the gap. The germline CDR1 and CDR2 sequences are SEHNR and FQNEAQ (reference sequence). The chain's CDR3 is CASSLTHYEQYF. The CDR3 bases are TGTGCCAGCAGCTTAACCCACTACGAGCAGTACTTC. The entire variable domain, with the rest obtained from reference TRBV7-9 and TRBJ2-7, is as follows: DTGVSQNPRHKITKRGQNVTFRCDPISEHNRLYWYRQTLGQGPEFLTYFQNEAQLEKSRLLSDRFSAERPKGSFSTLEIQRTEQGDSAMYLCASSLTHYEQYFGPGTRLTVT.

The chain joins TRBV20-1 to TRBJ2-7; unclear D gene. The CDR3 runs to 10 residues. CDR1 DFQATT and CDR2 SNEGSKA come from the germline V gene (reference sequence). V lost 3 bases and J 5 bases, leaving 5 bases between the germline ends. CDR3 residues: CSASANEQYF. The CDR3 nucleotides read TGCAGTGCTAGTGCAAACGAGCAGTACTTC.

The V gene is TRBV7-9, the J gene TRBJ1-4, with D perhaps matching TRBD1 (5 bases). CDR1 and CDR2 from the germline V gene are SEHNR and FQNEAQ (reference sequence). The V end was cut by 0 bases, the J end by 7 bases, with 9 bases between. The CDR3 extends over 14 amino acids. CDR3 sequence (DNA): TGTGCCAGCAGCTTAGCGCAGGGTCTTGAAAAACTGTTTTTT. This sequence encodes CASSLAQGLEKLFF. Combining the CDR3 with reference TRBV7-9 and TRBJ1-4 gives the whole variable domain DTGVSQNPRHKITKRGQNVTFRCDPISEHNRLYWYRQTLGQGPEFLTYFQNEAQLEKSRLLSDRFSAERPKGSFSTLEIQRTEQGDSAMYLCASSLAQGLEKLFFGSGTQLSVL.

The gene calls are TRBV11-2 and TRBJ2-5; D gene uncertain. In germline, CDR1 is SGHAT, CDR2 FQNNGV. The CDR3 spans 11 residues. Trimming stripped 5 bases from V and 6 bases from J, with 7 bases between. The chain's CDR3 is CASSAAQTQYF. As DNA, the CDR3 is TGTGCCAGCAGCGCCGCCCAGACCCAGTACTTC.

The V call is TRBV4-3, the J call TRBJ2-3; 7 bases match TRBD2. The junction had 10 bases not matched to a gene; V was cut back by 1 base and J by 6 bases. This CDR3 has 16 amino acids. In germline, CDR1 is LGHNA, CDR2 YSLEER. The DNA for the CDR3 is TGCGCCAGCAGCCAAGTCCCGGGGACTAAGCCCGATACGCAGTATTTT. Amino acid sequence: CASSQVPGTKPDTQYF.

This clonotype was observed at least ten times. CDR3 nucleotide sequence: TGTGCCAGCAGCTCAGAAGGGGCCCAGTACTTC. It codes for CASSSEGAQYF. The V call is TRBV13, the J call TRBJ2-5; D possibly corresponds to TRBD1 (5 bases). Trimming removed 4 bases from V and 9 bases from J, with 9 bases in between. The V gene's germline CDR1 is PRHDT and CDR2 FYEKMQ (reference sequence). There are 11 residues in the CDR3.

V and J are TRBV5-1 and TRBJ2-1, with TRBD1 matching 8 bases. J lost 4 bases, V lost 5 bases, and 5 bases had no gene match. Germline values: CDR1 SGHRS, CDR2 YFSETQ. The CDR3 is made up of 14 amino acids. Here the CDR3 reads CASRPGTGYNEQFF. CDR3 in DNA: TGCGCCAGCAGACCCGGGACAGGTTACAATGAGCAGTTCTTC.

This clonotype was counted between two and nine times. The chain is built from TRBV28 and TRBJ1-5; the D is unclear. V gave up 6 bases and J gave up 4 bases, with 16 bases separating them. The CDR3 has 15 amino acids. Per the germline V gene, CDR1 is MDHEN and CDR2 is SYDVKM. Here the CDR3 reads CASRPNRLANQPQHF. DNA of the CDR3: TGTGCCAGCAGACCGAACAGACTGGCTAATCAGCCCCAGCATTTT.

This clonotype was seen only a few times. The chain combines TRBV9 with TRBJ2-5; 7 bases match TRBD2. The trim removed 0 bases at V and 5 bases at J, leaving 7 bases unmatched. Germline CDR1 and CDR2: SGDLS and YYNGEE. CDR3 length: 15 amino acids. In nucleotides, the CDR3 is TGTGCCAGCAGCGTAGGGGCGGGAGAAGACGAGACCCAGTACTTC. It encodes CASSVGAGEDETQYF.

This clonotype was seen at least ten times. This chain uses TRBV11-3 with TRBJ2-6, with D possibly TRBD1 on 5 matching bases. V was shortened by 4 bases and J by 1 base, with 8 bases between the two germline ends. CDR3 length: 15 amino acids. CDR1 is SGHNT, CDR2 YENEEA, per germline. This CDR3 reads CASSSTESGANVLTF. CDR3 nucleotide sequence: TGTGCCAGCAGCTCGACAGAGTCTGGGGCCAACGTCCTGACTTTC.

In its sample, this clonotype was seen a few times. The chain is built from TRBV7-9 and TRBJ1-3, with a weak D call TRBD1 (6 bases). The CDR3 extends over 17 amino acids. Between the trimmed V and J ends, which lost 1 base and 0 bases, there was a span of 13 bases. Germline V CDR1 and CDR2: SEHNR, FQNEAQ (reference sequence). The CDR3 sequence: CASSLVRGLSSGNTIYF. The CDR3 region has the DNA TGTGCCAGCAGCTTAGTCAGGGGACTCAGCTCTGGAAACACCATATATTTT.

This rearrangement joins TRBV4-1 to TRBJ1-4; a possible D gene is TRBD1 (5 bases). V was cut by 0 bases and J by 7 bases, with 12 bases left in between. The CDR3 extends over 15 amino acids. The germline gives CDR1 MGHRA, CDR2 YSYEKL. The CDR3 DNA sequence: TGCGCCAGCAGCCAAGATGGGGCAGGTGTTGAAAAACTGTTTTTT. Translating gives CASSQDGAGVEKLFF.

This clonotype has only one observation. The V and J genes are TRBV2 and TRBJ1-5; D may be TRBD1 (6 bases). Germline CDR1 reads SNHLY; CDR2 reads FYNNEI. The germline V and J ends were trimmed by 7 bases and 7 bases, with 14 bases remaining between them. This CDR3 comprises 13 residues. Written as DNA, the CDR3 is TGTGCCAGCAATAGGGACACGGGGCAGCCCCAGCATTTT. Translating it yields CASNRDTGQPQHF.

This clonotype turned up a few times. The chain joins TRBV28 to TRBJ2-5, with TRBD1 identical over 10 bases. This CDR3 has 15 amino acids. With 4 bases clipped from V and 5 bases from J, the junction kept 7 bases outside the gene matches. Per germline, CDR1 MDHEN and CDR2 SYDVKM. CDR3 protein: CASSSRQGALETQYF. CDR3 bases: TGTGCCAGCAGTTCTAGACAGGGGGCCTTGGAGACCCAGTACTTC.

The chain joins TRBV5-1 to TRBJ2-4; 11 bases fit TRBD1. Germline V gives CDR1 SGHRS, CDR2 YFSETQ. The CDR3 covers 14 residues. Trimming took 4 bases from V and 9 from J; bases not matched to a gene: 6. The CDR3 protein is CASSLWTGGTIQYF. Written as DNA, the CDR3 is TGCGCCAGCAGCCTATGGACAGGGGGCACCATTCAGTACTTC.

This clonotype appeared many times. The CDR3 DNA sequence: TGTGCCAGCAGTTCAGGGGGCCCTGGGGCCAACGTCCTGACTTTC. Its translation: CASSSGGPGANVLTF. The rearrangement uses TRBV28 and TRBJ2-6; 8 positions agree with TRBD1. Trimming at V came to 4 bases and at J to 2 bases, leaving 1 base not matched to a gene. This CDR3 has 15 amino acids. Germline CDR1 is MDHEN and CDR2 is SYDVKM.

Ten or more counts support this clonotype. The chain joins TRBV25-1 to TRBJ2-7; D might be TRBD1 (5 bases). V lost 6 bases, J lost 2 bases, and 14 bases lay in between. The CDR3 loop spans 14 amino acids. Germline lookup yields CDR1 MGHDK and CDR2 SYGVNS. CDR3 nucleotides: TGTGCCAGCAGCCAGACAGAGGAAACCTACGAGCAGTACTTC. Translated: CASSQTEETYEQYF.

The gene calls are TRBV5-1 and TRBJ1-1, with D possibly being TRBD1 (5 bases). V dropped 0 bases and J dropped 1 base, with 13 bases sitting between them. The CDR3 consists of 16 residues. The germline V gene has CDR1 SGHRS and CDR2 YFSETQ. The CDR3 coding sequence is TGCGCCAGCAGCTTGGATCACAGGTTGGGGAACACTGAAGCTTTCTTT. Translation gives CASSLDHRLGNTEAFF.

The gene calls are TRBV9 and TRBJ2-1; D is unresolved. This CDR3 region has 14 residues. CDR1 SGDLS and CDR2 YYNGEE come from the germline V gene. Trimming removed 1 base at V and 5 bases at J, with 10 bases between. The CDR3 bases are TGTGCCAGCAGCGTAAATACACGAGACAATGAGCAGTTCTTC. Protein: CASSVNTRDNEQFF.

This clonotype was seen many times. V is TRBV5-6 and J is TRBJ1-1; 9 bases map to TRBD1. Germline CDR1 is SGHDT and CDR2 is YYEEEE. The ends lost 0 bases at V and 7 bases at J; junction bases unmatched: 4. The CDR3 is 14 amino acids. Here the CDR3 reads CASSLDRGRSEAFF. In DNA, the CDR3 is TGTGCCAGCAGCTTGGACAGGGGGCGAAGTGAAGCTTTCTTT. Looking up the rest from reference TRBV5-6 and TRBJ1-1 gives the full variable domain: DAGVTQSPTHLIKTRGQQVTLRCSPKSGHDTVSWYQQALGQGPQFIFQYYEEEERQRGNFPDRFSGHQFPNYSSELNVNALLLGDSALYLCASSLDRGRSEAFFGQGTRLTVV.

This clonotype was recorded many times. The CDR3 bases are TGTGCCAGCAGTGACAGGGGGCTGAGGGTTCAGTACTTC. Its protein product is CASSDRGLRVQYF. The chain links TRBV12-3 or TRBV12-4 to TRBJ2-4; 10 bases map to TRBD1. V lost 5 bases, J lost 11 bases, and 6 bases stayed unmatched. This CDR3 region has 13 residues.

This clonotype was seen only once. This chain uses TRBV5-1 with TRBJ2-3, with TRBD2 matching over 10 bases. The CDR3 covers 15 residues. With 3 bases clipped from V and 7 bases from J, the junction kept 8 bases outside the gene matches. CDR1 is SGHRS and CDR2 is YFSETQ in the germline V gene. For the CDR3, the DNA is TGCGCCAGCAGCTCCGTAGCGGGAGGTCAACATACGCAGTATTTT. Amino acids: CASSSVAGGQHTQYF. The full variable domain, completed using reference TRBV5-1 and TRBJ2-3, is KAGVTQTPRYLIKTRGQQVTLSCSPISGHRSVSWYQQTPGQGLQFLFEYFSETQRNKGNFPGRFSGRQFSNSRSEMNVSTLELGDSALYLCASSSVAGGQHTQYFGPGTRLTVL.

This clonotype was found many times. The V call is TRBV5-6, the J call TRBJ2-7; possible D gene TRBD1, 6 bases. The CDR3 length is 15 residues. Germline assignment: CDR1 SGHDT and CDR2 YYEEEE. Trimming removed 0 bases from V and 2 bases from J, with 12 bases in between. The CDR3 DNA reads as TGTGCCAGCAGCTTGGGGGGGCAAGCCGCCTACGAGCAGTACTTC. Its translation is CASSLGGQAAYEQYF.

This chain uses TRBV27 with TRBJ2-3; tentatively, D is TRBD2 (6 bases). The germline CDR1 and CDR2 sequences are MNHEY and SMNVEV (reference sequence). This CDR3 spans 17 amino acids. The V and J ends lost 5 bases and 5 bases respectively, with 23 bases between them. CDR3 sequence (DNA): TGTGCCAGCAGTCTCGCCGCTCCGGGACTCTTAGGAGATACGCAGTATTTT. Its protein product is CASSLAAPGLLGDTQYF.

The chain recombines TRBV9 with TRBJ2-3; weak D call: TRBD2 (5 bases). V was trimmed by 0 bases and J by 5 bases, leaving 16 bases between them. The CDR3 contains 16 residues. Germline values: CDR1 SGDLS, CDR2 YYNGEE. In DNA, the CDR3 is TGTGCCAGCAGCGTAGGGGAGCGTCTCTTTCAAGATACGCAGTATTTT. Its translation is CASSVGERLFQDTQYF.